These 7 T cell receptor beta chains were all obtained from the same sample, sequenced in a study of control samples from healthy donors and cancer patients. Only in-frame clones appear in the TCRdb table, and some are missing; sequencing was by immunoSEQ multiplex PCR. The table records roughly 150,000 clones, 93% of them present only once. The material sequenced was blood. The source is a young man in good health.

The CDR3 nucleotides are TGTGCCACGCGGGAGCATAGCACAGATACGCAGTATTTT. This translates into CATREHSTDTQYF. The chain has TRBV24-1 and TRBJ2-3, with 7 positions matching TRBD2. The V and J ends lost 10 bases and 0 bases, in that order; junction bases with no gene match: 3. Germline loops: CDR1 KGHDR, CDR2 SFDVKD. There are 13 residues in the CDR3.

In DNA, the CDR3 is TGTGCCAGCAGTTACAGGGAAACAGATACGCAGTATTTT. It encodes CASSYRETDTQYF. V and J are TRBV6-2 or TRBV6-3 and TRBJ2-3; D unresolved. Germline V lookup: CDR1 MNHEY, CDR2 SVGEGT. This CDR3 spans 13 amino acids. V dropped 2 bases and J dropped 3 bases, with 6 bases sitting between them.

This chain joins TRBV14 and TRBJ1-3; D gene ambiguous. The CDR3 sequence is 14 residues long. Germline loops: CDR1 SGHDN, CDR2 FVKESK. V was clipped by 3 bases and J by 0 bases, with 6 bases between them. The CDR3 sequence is CASSHWASGNTIYF. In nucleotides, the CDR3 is TGTGCCAGCAGCCATTGGGCCTCTGGAAACACCATATATTTT.

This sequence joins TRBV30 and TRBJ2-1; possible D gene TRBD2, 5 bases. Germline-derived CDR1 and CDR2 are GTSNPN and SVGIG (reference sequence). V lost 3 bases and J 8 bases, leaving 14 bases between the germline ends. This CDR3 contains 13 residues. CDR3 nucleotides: TGTGCCTGGAGCTCCGCGGGTATGGATGAGCAGTTCTTC. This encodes CAWSSAGMDEQFF.

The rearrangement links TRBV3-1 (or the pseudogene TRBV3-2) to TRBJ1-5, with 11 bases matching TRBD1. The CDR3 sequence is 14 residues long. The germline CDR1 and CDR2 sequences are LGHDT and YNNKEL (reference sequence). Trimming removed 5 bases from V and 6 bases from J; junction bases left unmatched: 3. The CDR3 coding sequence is TGTGCCAGCAGCGCGGACAGGGGGCTTCAGCCCCAGCATTTT. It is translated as CASSADRGLQPQHF.

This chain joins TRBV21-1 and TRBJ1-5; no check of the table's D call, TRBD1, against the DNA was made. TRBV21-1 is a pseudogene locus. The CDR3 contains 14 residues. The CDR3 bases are TGTGCCAGCAGCGAAGGGGCCGACAGACGGGTGACGCATTTT. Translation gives CASSEGADRRVTHF.

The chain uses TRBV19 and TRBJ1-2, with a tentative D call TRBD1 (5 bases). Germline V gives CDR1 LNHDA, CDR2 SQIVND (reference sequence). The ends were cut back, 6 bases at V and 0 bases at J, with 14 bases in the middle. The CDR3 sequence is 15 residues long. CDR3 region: CASSGVWGSNYGYTF. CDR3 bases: TGTGCCAGTAGCGGTGTCTGGGGGTCTAACTATGGCTACACCTTC.